What follows are 7 T cell receptor beta chains derived from one specimen sequenced in a study of blood T cell repertoires in COVID-19. The data were produced by immunoSEQ multiplex PCR, yet TCRdb's version contains in-frame clones alone and is incomplete. The table lists over 150,000 clones, roughly 90% of them singletons. The sample consisted of PBMCs or T cells enriched from blood (not recorded which). The receptors come from a woman aged 30 to 39 who had recovered from COVID-19.

The chain employs TRBV6-2 or TRBV6-3 and TRBJ1-1; 10 bases align to TRBD1. The V gene's germline CDR1 is MNHEY and CDR2 SVGEGT. CDR3 size: 18 residues. Losses at the gene ends were 2 bases for V and 1 base for J; bases not matched to a gene: 10. CDR3 in amino acids: CASSYLAWGQGKNTEAFF. The CDR3 bases are TGTGCCAGCAGTTACCTCGCGTGGGGACAGGGGAAGAACACTGAAGCTTTCTTT.

This chain joins TRBV5-4 and TRBJ1-1; TRBD1 might be the D (5 bases). Trimming shortened V by 1 base and J by 4 bases, and 14 bases separated the two germline ends. This CDR3 region has 15 residues. Germline V gene lookup returns CDR1 SGHNT and CDR2 YYREEE (reference sequence). The CDR3 DNA reads as TGTGCCAGCAGCTTGTATCAGGGCTTCGGCACTGAAGCTTTCTTT. Translated: CASSLYQGFGTEAFF.

V and J are TRBV3-1 (or the pseudogene TRBV3-2) and TRBJ1-2; possibly TRBD1 for D (5 bases). Trimming removed 1 base at V and 5 bases at J, with 11 bases between. Germline CDR1 and CDR2: LGHDT and YNNKEL (reference sequence). There are 14 residues in the CDR3. CDR3 in amino acids: CASSQGGLGYGYTF. CDR3 coding DNA: TGTGCCAGCAGCCAAGGGGGCTTGGGGTATGGCTACACCTTC.

This chain uses TRBV30 with TRBJ1-6; perhaps TRBD1 as D (5 bases). The germline V and J ends were trimmed by 4 bases and 0 bases, with 13 bases remaining between them. The CDR3 runs 16 residues. Looked up from germline, CDR1 is GTSNPN and CDR2 is SVGIG (reference sequence). The CDR3 reads CAWKGGGGSYNSPLHF. The CDR3 bases are TGTGCCTGGAAAGGCGGGGGAGGCTCCTATAATTCACCCCTCCACTTT.

The V call is TRBV11-3, the J call TRBJ2-7; TRBD2 agrees at 8 bases. The junction had 18 bases not matched to a gene; V was cut back by 1 base and J by 4 bases. The CDR3 consists of 19 residues. The germline gives CDR1 SGHNT, CDR2 YENEEA. For the CDR3, the DNA is TGTGCCAGCAGCTTAGGGAGGCCCCGGCATAGCGGGATAGAATACGAGCAGTACTTC. As protein: CASSLGRPRHSGIEYEQYF.

The chain recombines TRBV7-9 with TRBJ1-2, with a tentative D call TRBD1 (6 bases). Germline V lookup: CDR1 SEHNR, CDR2 FQNEAQ (reference sequence). This CDR3 has 16 amino acids. The germline V and J ends were trimmed by 6 bases and 3 bases, with 20 bases remaining between them. CDR3 protein: CASRNKGESLDYGYTF. DNA of the CDR3: TGTGCCAGCAGAAATAAGGGGGAATCTTTGGACTATGGCTACACCTTC.

The chain has TRBV24-1 and TRBJ1-6; D is perhaps TRBD1 (5 bases). Trimming stripped 4 bases from V and 9 bases from J, with 9 bases between. There are 13 residues in the CDR3. Germline assignment: CDR1 KGHDR and CDR2 SFDVKD. DNA of the CDR3: TGTGCCACCAGTGACAGGGAAGGTTCACCCCTCCACTTT. The encoded protein is CATSDREGSPLHF.